This T cell receptor (beta chain) derives from a study of blood T cell repertoires in COVID-19. Participants had their cohort set by participant-reported clinical history. Recovered Cohort 3 donors showed two negative PCRs, clearance, or symptom resolution. Authors' processing steps: Estimates of nucleated cell counts were drawn from the amplification of reference gene primers. Generated by immunoSEQ multiplex PCR, the TCRdb table keeps only in-frame clones and is missing some. D and trimming were read from the DNA, whereas the V and J calls and clone size are those reported in that table. The table lists some 320,000 clones, 90% of them singletons. The germline V gene has CDR1 SSHAT and CDR2 FNYEAQ (reference sequence). The CDR3 is 15 amino acids. Points on this clone: A read error may account for a junction end that differs from germline.

The sequenced material came from PBMCs or T cells enriched from blood (not recorded which). This sequence joins TRBV7-7 and TRBJ2-2; 9 bases line up with TRBD1. The receptor was derived from a man in his 60s who had recovered from COVID-19. CDR3 nucleotides: TGTGCTAGCAGTCCCGGGACAGGGTCGACCGGGGAGCTGTTTTTT. Protein: CASSPGTGSTGELFF.